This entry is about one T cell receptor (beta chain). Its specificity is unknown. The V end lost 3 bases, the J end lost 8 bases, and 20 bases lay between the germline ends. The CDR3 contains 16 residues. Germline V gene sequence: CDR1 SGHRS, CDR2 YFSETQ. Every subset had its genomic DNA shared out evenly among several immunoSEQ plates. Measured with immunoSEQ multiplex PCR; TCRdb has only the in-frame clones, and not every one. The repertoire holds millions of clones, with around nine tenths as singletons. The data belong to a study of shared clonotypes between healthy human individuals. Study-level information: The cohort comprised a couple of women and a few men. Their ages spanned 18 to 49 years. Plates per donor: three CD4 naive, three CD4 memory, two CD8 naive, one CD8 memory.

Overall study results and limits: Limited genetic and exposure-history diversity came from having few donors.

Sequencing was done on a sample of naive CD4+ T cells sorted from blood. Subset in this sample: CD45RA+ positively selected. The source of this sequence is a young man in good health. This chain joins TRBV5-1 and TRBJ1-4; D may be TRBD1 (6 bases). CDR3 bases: TGCGCCAGCAGCTCTCTCCGAGCGGGGGCGGAGGAAAAACTGTTTTTT. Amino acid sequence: CASSSLRAGAEEKLFF.